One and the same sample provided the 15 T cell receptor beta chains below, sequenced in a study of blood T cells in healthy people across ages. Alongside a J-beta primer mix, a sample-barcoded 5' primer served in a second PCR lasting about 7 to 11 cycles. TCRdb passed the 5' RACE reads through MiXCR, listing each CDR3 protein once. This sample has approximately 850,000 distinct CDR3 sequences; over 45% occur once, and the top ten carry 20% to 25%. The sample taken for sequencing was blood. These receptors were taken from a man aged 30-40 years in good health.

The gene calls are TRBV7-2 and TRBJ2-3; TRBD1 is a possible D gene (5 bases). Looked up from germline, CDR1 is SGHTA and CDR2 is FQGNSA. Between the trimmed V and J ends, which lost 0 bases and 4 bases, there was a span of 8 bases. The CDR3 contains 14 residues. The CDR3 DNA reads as TGTGCCAGCAGCTTAGCGGGGCGCCCAGATACGCAGTATTTT. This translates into CASSLAGRPDTQYF.

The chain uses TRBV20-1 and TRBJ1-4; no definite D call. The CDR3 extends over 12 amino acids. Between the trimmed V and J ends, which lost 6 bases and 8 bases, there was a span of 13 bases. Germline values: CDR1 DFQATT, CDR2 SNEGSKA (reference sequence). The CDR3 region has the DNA TGCAGTGCACGGACCCTCCAGGAAAAACTGTTTTTT. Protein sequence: CSARTLQEKLFF.

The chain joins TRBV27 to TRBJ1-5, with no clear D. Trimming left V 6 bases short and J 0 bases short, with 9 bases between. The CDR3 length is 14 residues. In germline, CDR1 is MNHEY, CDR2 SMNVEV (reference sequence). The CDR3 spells CASSKDYSNQPQHF. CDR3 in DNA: TGTGCCAGCAGCAAGGATTATAGCAATCAGCCCCAGCATTTT.

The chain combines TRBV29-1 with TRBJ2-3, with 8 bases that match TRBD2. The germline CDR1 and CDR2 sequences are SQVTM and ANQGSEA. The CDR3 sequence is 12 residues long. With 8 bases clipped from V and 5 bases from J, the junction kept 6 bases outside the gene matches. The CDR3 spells CSHDGREDTQYF. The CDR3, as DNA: TGCAGCCACGACGGGAGGGAAGATACGCAGTATTTT.

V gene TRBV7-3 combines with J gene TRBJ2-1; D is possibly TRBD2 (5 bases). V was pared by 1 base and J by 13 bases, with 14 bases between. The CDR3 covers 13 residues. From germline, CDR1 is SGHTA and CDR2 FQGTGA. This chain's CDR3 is CASSLMEAGVQFF. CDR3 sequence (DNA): TGTGCCAGCAGCTTAATGGAGGCTGGTGTACAGTTCTTC.

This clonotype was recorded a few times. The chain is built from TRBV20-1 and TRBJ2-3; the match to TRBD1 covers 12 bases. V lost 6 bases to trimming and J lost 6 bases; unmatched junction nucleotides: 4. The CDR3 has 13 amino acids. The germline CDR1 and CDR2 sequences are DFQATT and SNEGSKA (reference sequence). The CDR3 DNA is TGCAGTGCCACCGGGACAGGGGGCGATACGCAGTATTTT. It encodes CSATGTGGDTQYF.

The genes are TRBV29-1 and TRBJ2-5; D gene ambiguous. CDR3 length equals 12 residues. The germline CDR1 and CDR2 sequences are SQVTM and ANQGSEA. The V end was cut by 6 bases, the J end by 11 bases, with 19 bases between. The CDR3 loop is CSVARSTHEQYF. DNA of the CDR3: TGCAGCGTCGCTAGATCCACGCATGAGCAGTACTTC.

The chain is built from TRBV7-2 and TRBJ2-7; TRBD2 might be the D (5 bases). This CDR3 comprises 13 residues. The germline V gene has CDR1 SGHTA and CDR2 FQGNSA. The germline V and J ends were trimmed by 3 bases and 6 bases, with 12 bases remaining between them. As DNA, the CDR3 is TGTGCCAGCAGCTTCTCACTAGTCGGCGAGCAGTACTTC. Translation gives CASSFSLVGEQYF.

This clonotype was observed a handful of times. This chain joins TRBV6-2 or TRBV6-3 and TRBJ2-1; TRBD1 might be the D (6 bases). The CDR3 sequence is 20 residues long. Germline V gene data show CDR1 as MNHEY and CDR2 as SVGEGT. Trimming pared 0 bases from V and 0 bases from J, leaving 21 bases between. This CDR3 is CASSYSTGGQGMSSYNEQFF. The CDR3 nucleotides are TGTGCCAGCAGTTACTCGACGGGCGGCCAGGGGATGAGCTCCTACAATGAGCAGTTCTTC.

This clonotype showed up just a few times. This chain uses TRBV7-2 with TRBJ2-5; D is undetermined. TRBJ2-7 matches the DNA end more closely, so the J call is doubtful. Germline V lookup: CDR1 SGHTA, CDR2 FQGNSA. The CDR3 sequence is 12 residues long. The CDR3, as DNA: TGTGCCAGCAGTCTGACCAGGAACGAGCAGTACTTC. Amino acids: CASSLTRNEQYF.

CDR3 nucleotides: TGTGCCAGAGTGACTAGTGCGGGCAATGAGCAGTTCTTC. It yields the protein CARVTSAGNEQFF. The genes are TRBV19 and TRBJ2-1, with a weak D call TRBD2 (6 bases). Germline CDR1 is LNHDA and CDR2 is SQIVND (reference sequence). The CDR3 loop spans 13 amino acids. Deletions cut 9 bases from V and 6 bases from J, with 15 bases between.

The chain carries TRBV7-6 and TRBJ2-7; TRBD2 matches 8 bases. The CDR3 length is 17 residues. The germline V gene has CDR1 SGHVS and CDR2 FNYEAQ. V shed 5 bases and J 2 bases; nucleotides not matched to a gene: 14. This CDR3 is CASSPEVRLAYPYEQYF. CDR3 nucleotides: TGTGCCAGCAGCCCAGAGGTTCGACTAGCGTATCCCTACGAGCAGTACTTC.

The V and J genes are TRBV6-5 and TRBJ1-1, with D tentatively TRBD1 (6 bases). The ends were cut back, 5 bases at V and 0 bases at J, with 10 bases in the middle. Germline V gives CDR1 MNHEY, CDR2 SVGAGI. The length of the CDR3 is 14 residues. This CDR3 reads CASSGGAMNTEAFF. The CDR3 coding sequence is TGTGCCAGCAGTGGGGGGGCAATGAACACTGAAGCTTTCTTT.

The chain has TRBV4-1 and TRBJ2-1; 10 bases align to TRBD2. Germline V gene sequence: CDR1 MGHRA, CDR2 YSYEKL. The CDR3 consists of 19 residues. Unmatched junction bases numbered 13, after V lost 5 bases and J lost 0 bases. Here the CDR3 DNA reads TGCGCCAGCAGCAAGGGCCTAGCGGGAGACCCAAGCTCCTACAATGAGCAGTTCTTC. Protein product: CASSKGLAGDPSSYNEQFF.

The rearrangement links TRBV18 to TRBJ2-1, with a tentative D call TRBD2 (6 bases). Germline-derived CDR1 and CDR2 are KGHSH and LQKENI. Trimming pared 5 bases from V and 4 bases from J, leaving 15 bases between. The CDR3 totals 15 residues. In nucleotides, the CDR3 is TGTGCCAGCTCATATTCCGGGAGTCAGTACAATGAGCAGTTCTTC. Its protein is CASSYSGSQYNEQFF.